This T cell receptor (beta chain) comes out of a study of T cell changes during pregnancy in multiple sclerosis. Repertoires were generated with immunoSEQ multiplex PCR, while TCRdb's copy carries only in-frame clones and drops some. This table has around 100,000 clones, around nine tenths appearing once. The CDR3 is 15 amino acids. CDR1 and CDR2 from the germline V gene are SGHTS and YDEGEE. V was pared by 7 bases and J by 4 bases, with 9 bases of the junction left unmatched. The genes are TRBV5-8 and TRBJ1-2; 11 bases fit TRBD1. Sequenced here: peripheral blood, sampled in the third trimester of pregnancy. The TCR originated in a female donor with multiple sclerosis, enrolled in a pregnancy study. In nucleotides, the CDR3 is TGTGCCAGCTTAAGACCGGGACAGGGGGTCTATGGCTACACCTTC. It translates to CASLRPGQGVYGYTF.